This entry lists 28 T cell receptor beta chains sequenced from one sample in a study of neurological immune-mediated disorders. One entry per CDR3 protein results from TCRdb running MiXCR on the 5' RACE reads. The table includes about 66,000 distinct CDR3 sequences, 3% to 4% detected once. The sample was PBMCs. The receptor set was obtained from a man in his forties with multiple sclerosis.

This clonotype occurred many times. V is TRBV15 and J is TRBJ1-1; D not resolved. From germline, CDR1 is LNHNV and CDR2 YYDKDF (reference sequence). The V end lost 0 bases, the J end lost 7 bases, and 12 bases lay between the germline ends. The CDR3 is 14 residues long. CDR3 sequence (DNA): TGTGCCACCAGCAGAGATAGGTCCCGGCGTGAAGCTTTCTTT. Amino acid sequence: CATSRDRSRREAFF.

This clonotype was detected many times. The chain links TRBV5-1 to TRBJ2-1; 10 bases are shared with TRBD2. This CDR3 region has 15 residues. Losses at the gene ends were 4 bases for V and 4 bases for J; bases not matched to a gene: 5. Germline-derived CDR1 and CDR2 are SGHRS and YFSETQ. The CDR3 sequence: CASSRLAGEYNEQFF. The CDR3 DNA reads TGCGCCAGCAGCCGTCTAGCGGGGGAGTACAATGAGCAGTTCTTC.

This clonotype was picked up many times. This chain links TRBV28 with TRBJ1-1, with a possible D match to TRBD1 (5 bases). V gave up 6 bases and J gave up 4 bases, with 12 bases separating them. The CDR3 totals 13 residues. CDR1 is MDHEN, CDR2 SYDVKM, per germline. CDR3 residues: CASRWGGVTEAFF. The CDR3 DNA is TGTGCCAGCAGGTGGGGCGGTGTCACTGAAGCTTTCTTT.

This clonotype came up many times. The chain employs TRBV11-2 and TRBJ1-1; TRBD1 agrees at 9 bases. V shed 0 bases, J shed 0 bases, and the junction held 8 bases outside the gene matches. The V gene's germline CDR1 is SGHAT and CDR2 FQNNGV. CDR3 length: 18 residues. CDR3 coding DNA: TGTGCCAGCAGCTTAGATGAAGGGACAGGGCTAATGAACACTGAAGCTTTCTTT. Its translation is CASSLDEGTGLMNTEAFF.

Ten or more counts support this clonotype. The chain is built from TRBV7-9 and TRBJ2-7; no definite D call. V dropped 8 bases and J dropped 4 bases, with 12 bases sitting between them. The germline CDR1 and CDR2 sequences are SEHNR and FQNEAQ (reference sequence). The CDR3 sequence is 12 residues long. The CDR3 reads CASEDQPYEQYF. The CDR3 nucleotides are TGTGCCAGCGAGGACCAACCATACGAGCAGTACTTC. Supplemented by reference TRBV7-9 and TRBJ2-7, the full variable domain reads DTGVSQNPRHKITKRGQNVTFRCDPISEHNRLYWYRQTLGQGPEFLTYFQNEAQLEKSRLLSDRFSAERPKGSFSTLEIQRTEQGDSAMYLCASEDQPYEQYFGPGTRLTVT.

This clonotype has at least ten counts. The rearrangement joins TRBV7-2 to TRBJ2-3; D unclear. CDR1 and CDR2 from the germline V gene are SGHTA and FQGNSA. The CDR3 has 12 amino acids. The V end lost 6 bases, the J end lost 7 bases, and 11 bases lay between the germline ends. The CDR3 DNA reads TGTGCCAGCAGGAACAAGGCCAATACGCAGTATTTT. This gives the protein CASRNKANTQYF.

In this sample, this clonotype turned up many times. The V and J genes are TRBV7-2 and TRBJ2-7, with 15 bases aligning to TRBD2. V gave up 3 bases and J gave up 4 bases; unmatched junction bases: 4. CDR1 is SGHTA and CDR2 is FQGNSA in the germline V gene. CDR3 length: 16 amino acids. The CDR3 protein is CASSFGLAGGPYEQYF. The CDR3 DNA reads as TGTGCCAGCAGCTTCGGACTAGCGGGAGGGCCGTACGAGCAGTACTTC.

The V call is TRBV29-1, the J call TRBJ2-7; TRBD1 aligns across 7 bases. Germline trimming cut 5 bases from V and 7 bases from J; bases unmatched to any gene: 8. CDR1 is SQVTM and CDR2 is ANQGSEA in the germline V gene. The CDR3 consists of 12 residues. CDR3 sequence (DNA): TGCAGCGTTTCAACAGGGGATAAAGAGCAGTACTTC. Residues: CSVSTGDKEQYF.

This clonotype has at least ten counts. This chain joins TRBV7-2 and TRBJ1-5; the match to TRBD1 covers 9 bases. Per the germline V gene, CDR1 is SGHTA and CDR2 is FQGNSA. The trim removed 4 bases at V and 2 bases at J, leaving 3 bases unmatched. This CDR3 has 15 amino acids. The CDR3 coding sequence is TGTGCCAGCAGCTCTAGACAGGGGGGCAATCAGCCCCAGCATTTT. Translation: CASSSRQGGNQPQHF. The whole variable domain, remainder taken from reference TRBV7-2 and TRBJ1-5, is GAGVSQSPSNKVTEKGKDVELRCDPISGHTALYWYRQSLGQGLEFLIYFQGNSAPDKSGLPSDRFSAERTGGSVSTLTIQRTQQEDSAVYLCASSSRQGGNQPQHFGDGTRLSIL.

The gene calls are TRBV20-1 and TRBJ2-3; tentatively, D is TRBD2 (5 bases). The CDR3 runs to 17 residues. In germline, CDR1 is DFQATT, CDR2 SNEGSKA (reference sequence). The V end lost 0 bases, the J end lost 2 bases, and 18 bases lay between the germline ends. CDR3 sequence (DNA): TGCAGTGCTAGAGATCTTAGCGTACAGTTCTTCACAGATACGCAGTATTTT. Translation gives CSARDLSVQFFTDTQYF.

In its sample, this clonotype was seen many times. The CDR3 nucleotides are TGTGCCAGCAGCCCGATGACCGGTTGGGATACGCAGTATTTT. Amino acids: CASSPMTGWDTQYF. The chain couples TRBV11-2 to TRBJ2-3; D gene unclear. The length of the CDR3 is 14 residues. V was clipped by 5 bases and J by 6 bases, with 15 bases between them. Germline V gene sequence: CDR1 SGHAT, CDR2 FQNNGV.

Ten or more counts support this clonotype. The chain joins TRBV5-1 to TRBJ2-6; 7 bases are a match to TRBD1. From germline, CDR1 is SGHRS and CDR2 YFSETQ. Trimming at V came to 4 bases and at J to 4 bases, leaving 14 bases not matched to a gene. This CDR3 region has 18 residues. The CDR3 protein is CASSPGLRGQPGANVLTF. The CDR3 DNA is TGCGCCAGCAGCCCCGGATTAAGGGGGCAGCCCGGGGCCAACGTCCTGACTTTC.

This clonotype occurred many times. The V and J genes are TRBV25-1 and TRBJ1-5; a possible D gene is TRBD1 (6 bases). Trimming shortened V by 2 bases and J by 9 bases, and 11 bases separated the two germline ends. The germline V gene encodes CDR1 MGHDK and CDR2 SYGVNS. This CDR3 region has 13 residues. CDR3 region: CASSEEGVGPQHF. The CDR3 region has the DNA TGTGCCAGCAGTGAAGAGGGGGTCGGGCCCCAGCATTTT.

In its sample, this clonotype was seen many times. CDR3 bases: TGCGCCAGCAGGGGACAGAACTATGGCTACACCTTC. Amino acids: CASRGQNYGYTF. The rearrangement joins TRBV5-1 to TRBJ1-2, with 7 bases fitting TRBD1. Germline V CDR1 and CDR2: SGHRS, YFSETQ. V dropped 5 bases and J dropped 2; count of bases not matched to a gene: 0. The CDR3 has 12 amino acids.

This clonotype was seen ten or more times. The V call is TRBV7-7, the J call TRBJ2-2; 8 nucleotides match TRBD2. CDR3 size: 14 residues. Trimming at V came to 2 bases and at J to 7 bases, leaving 3 bases not matched to a gene. Looked up from germline, CDR1 is SSHAT and CDR2 is FNYEAQ (reference sequence). CDR3 region: CASSLLGTSGELFF. The CDR3 bases are TGTGCCAGCAGCTTACTCGGGACTAGCGGGGAGCTGTTTTTT.

This clonotype was observed at least ten times. The chain links TRBV15 to TRBJ2-2, with D unclear. The V gene lost 8 bases and the J gene lost 3 bases, with 7 bases spanning the gap. Germline CDR1 and CDR2: LNHNV and YYDKDF (reference sequence). This CDR3 comprises 12 residues. The CDR3 is CATGKDTGELFF. The DNA for the CDR3 is TGTGCCACCGGCAAAGACACCGGGGAGCTGTTTTTT. Full variable domain (rest looked up from reference TRBV15 and TRBJ2-2): DAMVIQNPRYQVTQFGKPVTLSCSQTLNHNVMYWYQQKSSQAPKLLFHYYDKDFNNEADTPDNFQSRRPNTSFCFLDIRSPGLGDTAMYLCATGKDTGELFFGEGSRLTVL.

This clonotype appeared many times. The chain has TRBV20-1 and TRBJ1-6, with a possible D match to TRBD1 (6 bases). The CDR3 length is 15 residues. The germline V gene encodes CDR1 DFQATT and CDR2 SNEGSKA (reference sequence). Trimming cost V 4 bases and J 0 bases, with 10 bases left between them. CDR3 nucleotides: TGCAGTGCTAAGCAGGGGAGCTCCTATAATTCACCCCTCCACTTT. Translated: CSAKQGSSYNSPLHF.

This clonotype was counted at least ten times. The gene calls are TRBV11-3 and TRBJ2-1; possibly TRBD1 for D (6 bases). The CDR3 consists of 14 residues. V shed 5 bases and J shed 3 bases, with 11 bases lying between them. Germline CDR1 is SGHNT and CDR2 is YENEEA. The CDR3 here is CASSPQGSYNEQFF. The DNA of the CDR3 is TGTGCCAGCAGCCCCCAGGGGAGCTACAATGAGCAGTTCTTC.

At least ten counts were recorded for this clonotype. The chain has TRBV7-9 and TRBJ2-2, with D maybe TRBD2 (6 bases). V was cut by 1 base and J by 4 bases, with 13 bases left in between. Looked up from germline, CDR1 is SEHNR and CDR2 is FQNEAQ (reference sequence). The CDR3 totals 16 residues. The CDR3 spells CASSLVPGAGTGELFF. CDR3 sequence (DNA): TGTGCCAGCAGCTTAGTTCCGGGAGCGGGCACCGGGGAGCTGTTTTTT.

This clonotype has ten or more counts. In DNA form, the CDR3 reads TGTGCCAGCAGCCCTCCAAGGCGGGAGGCCCCCTACAATGAGCAGTTCTTC. Encoded protein: CASSPPRREAPYNEQFF. The rearrangement joins TRBV7-8 to TRBJ2-1; TRBD2 aligns across 8 bases. The V and J ends lost 5 bases and 2 bases, in that order; junction bases with no gene match: 11. The V gene's germline CDR1 is SGHVS and CDR2 FQNEAQ. This CDR3 has 17 residues.

In this sample, this clonotype turned up many times. The chain uses TRBV12-3 or TRBV12-4 and TRBJ1-2, with 7 bases that match TRBD1. The CDR3 loop spans 13 amino acids. Trimming cost V 1 base and J 7 bases; bases outside gene matches: 3. The CDR3 region is CASSLGTGSGYTF. Written as DNA, the CDR3 is TGTGCCAGCAGTTTAGGGACAGGCTCTGGCTACACCTTC.

The rearrangement joins TRBV12-3 or TRBV12-4 to TRBJ2-1; D might be TRBD1 or TRBD2, each matching 6 bases. CDR3 size: 15 residues. Deletions cut 7 bases from V and 3 bases from J, with 16 bases between. CDR3 bases: TGTGCCAGCACCCAAGGAGGGGGAGACTACAATGAGCAGTTCTTC. The encoded protein is CASTQGGGDYNEQFF.

This clonotype has a count of ten or more. This sequence joins TRBV12-3 or TRBV12-4 and TRBJ2-7; no reliable D call. V was shortened by 5 bases and J by 1 base, with 15 bases between the two germline ends. This CDR3 has 15 residues. DNA of the CDR3: TGTGCCAGCAGTCCGGTGTTTGGTGTTTCCTACGAGCAGTACTTC. This gives the protein CASSPVFGVSYEQYF.

The V gene is TRBV30, the J gene TRBJ1-2; D gene uncertain. CDR1 GTSNPN and CDR2 SVGIG come from the germline V gene (reference sequence). V shed 6 bases and J shed 2 bases, with 13 bases lying between them. There are 13 residues in the CDR3. Here the CDR3 reads CACSWTRNYGYTF. The DNA for the CDR3 is TGTGCCTGTAGCTGGACCAGGAACTATGGCTACACCTTC. The variable domain in full, with the rest retrieved from reference TRBV30 and TRBJ1-2, is SQTIHQWPATLVQPVGSPLSLECTVEGTSNPNLYWYRQAAGRGLQLLFYSVGIGQISSEVPQNLSASRPQDRQFILSSKKLLLSDSGFYLCACSWTRNYGYTFGSGTRLTVV.

Many counts were recorded for this clonotype. The chain has TRBV6-2 or TRBV6-3 and TRBJ2-5; D is perhaps TRBD2 (5 bases). The CDR3 consists of 16 residues. Germline assignment: CDR1 MNHEY and CDR2 SVGEGT. V was cut by 6 bases and J by 4 bases, with 21 bases left in between. The DNA for the CDR3 is TGTGCCAGCAGCCGAGCGGCCAGCCTGGTAGGAGAGACCCAGTACTTC. Its translation: CASSRAASLVGETQYF.

Many counts were recorded for this clonotype. The V gene is TRBV30, the J gene TRBJ2-5; 10 positions agree with TRBD2. Trimming at V came to 0 bases and at J to 5 bases, leaving 0 bases not matched to a gene. Germline CDR1 reads GTSNPN; CDR2 reads SVGIG (reference sequence). This CDR3 is built from 13 residues. The CDR3 region has the DNA TGTGCCTGGAGTGTACTAGCGGGGGAGACCCAGTACTTC. Translating gives CAWSVLAGETQYF.

This clonotype was seen ten or more times. CDR3 DNA: TGTGCCAGCAGCCAAGCAGGGGGCTACGAGCAGTACTTC. Amino acid sequence: CASSQAGGYEQYF. The chain employs TRBV3-1 and TRBJ2-7, with 7 positions matching TRBD1. V lost 1 base to trimming and J lost 3 bases; unmatched junction nucleotides: 0. Germline V lookup: CDR1 LGHDT, CDR2 YNNKEL (reference sequence). CDR3 length: 13 amino acids.

The sample holds many counts of this clonotype. The rearrangement uses TRBV27 and TRBJ2-1, with 7 bases fitting TRBD2. Trimming took 6 bases from V and 8 from J; bases not matched to a gene: 1. Germline V gene sequence: CDR1 MNHEY, CDR2 SMNVEV (reference sequence). The CDR3 spans 11 residues. Written as DNA, the CDR3 is TGTGCCAGCAGCGCGGGGGATGAGCAGTTCTTC. Protein: CASSAGDEQFF.